These T cell receptor beta chains were read from a single sample in a study of cytomegalovirus exposure and HLA in healthy donors. Some clones are missing from TCRdb's copy, which holds only in-frame ones; the method was immunoSEQ multiplex PCR. In the table there are approximately 130,000 clones, roughly four fifths of which are singletons. Sequencing input: PBMCs. The origin of the receptors is a woman aged 50 to 65 in good health and CMV-seronegative. CDR3s include the opening cysteine and the closing phenylalanine or tryptophan. The D gene is left open where the match is weak. Clone size is stated in some rows and not others, as once, few, many or a class when expanded.

J gene,clone size,V gene,D gene,CDR3 protein,CDR3 DNA
TRBJ1-5,once,TRBV6-6,TRBD1,CASSYRRQGGDQPQHF,TGTGCCAGCAGTTACCGGCGACAGGGAGGCGATCAGCCCCAGCATTTT
TRBJ2-3,.,TRBV11-3,TRBD2,CASSLGGLAVSSTDTQYF,TGTGCCAGCAGCTTAGGGGGACTAGCAGTCTCGAGCACAGATACGCAGTATTTT
TRBJ2-1,.,TRBV19,TRBD1,CASSQIKLGTVYNEQFF,TGTGCCAGTAGTCAAATCAAACTCGGGACAGTGTACAATGAGCAGTTCTTC
TRBJ2-1,.,TRBV25-1,.,CASSGGWPYNEQFF,TGTGCCAGCAGTGGGGGCTGGCCCTACAATGAGCAGTTCTTC
TRBJ1-2,few,TRBV6-5,.,CASSPIGVGGYTF,TGTGCCAGCAGTCCCATCGGGGTCGGGGGCTACACCTTC
TRBJ1-1,once,TRBV5-4,.,CASSAEMNTEAFF,TGTGCCAGCAGTGCGGAAATGAACACTGAAGCTTTCTTT
TRBJ1-1,.,TRBV29-1,.,CSVRPIGRRDTEAFF,TGCAGCGTTCGACCCATAGGCAGGAGGGACACTGAAGCTTTCTTT
TRBJ1-1,few,TRBV30,.,CAWRDDKDTEAFF,TGTGCCTGGAGAGATGACAAGGACACTGAAGCTTTCTTT
TRBJ2-1,few,TRBV28,TRBD2,CASSFDGVRTSVSSYNEQFF,TGTGCCAGCAGTTTTGACGGGGTCAGGACTAGCGTGAGCTCCTACAATGAGCAGTTCTTC
TRBJ1-4,.,TRBV29-1,TRBD1,CSVTGTGGQGEKLFF,TGCAGCGTCACCGGGACAGGGGGCCAGGGTGAAAAACTGTTTTTT
TRBJ1-2,.,TRBV14,TRBD1,CASSLRLGQGARRGYTF,TGTGCCAGCAGCCTCCGACTCGGACAGGGGGCCCGACGTGGCTACACCTTC
TRBJ2-6,.,TRBV6-5,TRBD1,CASRTGSAGANVLTF,TGTGCCAGCAGGACAGGGTCGGCTGGGGCCAACGTCCTGACTTTC
TRBJ1-2,.,TRBV7-3,TRBD1,CASRSRSWTGGVFYGYTF,TGTGCCAGCAGGTCGAGGAGTTGGACAGGGGGCGTTTTCTATGGCTACACCTTC
TRBJ1-1,.,TRBV5-1,.,CASSLGSPMNTEAFF,TGCGCCAGCAGCTTAGGGAGTCCAATGAACACTGAAGCTTTCTTT
TRBJ2-7,.,TRBV6-6,TRBD2,CASSYRGGRAGNEQYF,TGTGCCAGCAGTTACCGGGGCGGGAGGGCCGGGAACGAGCAGTACTTC
TRBJ1-5,.,TRBV6-6,.,CASSHTGHNQPQHF,TGTGCCAGCAGTCATACAGGGCACAATCAGCCCCAGCATTTT
TRBJ1-2,.,TRBV29-1,.,CSVRDTANYGYTF,TGCAGCGTTAGAGACACCGCTAACTATGGCTACACCTTC
TRBJ2-7,.,TRBV6-5,TRBD2,CASSYRASGGYEQYF,TGTGCCAGCAGTTACCGGGCTAGCGGCGGATACGAGCAGTACTTC
TRBJ1-5,.,TRBV30,TRBD1,CAWSQQGANQPQHF,TGTGCCTGGAGCCAACAGGGGGCTAATCAGCCCCAGCATTTT
TRBJ1-3,.,TRBV5-8,.,CASSSQGSGNTIYF,TGTGCCAGCAGCTCCCAGGGCTCTGGAAACACCATATATTTT
TRBJ2-2,.,TRBV9,TRBD2,CASSNLAGGGAGELFF,TGTGCCAGCAGCAACTTGGCGGGAGGTGGGGCCGGGGAGCTGTTTTTT
TRBJ2-3,.,TRBV7-3,.,CASSLTGGRTDTQYF,TGTGCCAGCAGCTTAACGGGTGGGCGCACAGATACGCAGTATTTT
TRBJ2-2,.,TRBV7-9,.,CASSFGSGTGELFF,TGTGCCAGCAGCTTCGGGAGCGGCACCGGGGAGCTGTTTTTT
TRBJ2-1,.,TRBV6-4,.,CASSDSPGLGEQFF,TGTGCCAGCAGTGACTCTCCAGGGTTAGGTGAGCAGTTCTTC
TRBJ2-5,.,TRBV28,.,CASRGLRETQYF,TGTGCCAGCAGGGGACTCCGAGAGACCCAGTACTTC
TRBJ1-2,.,TRBV2,TRBD1,CASRTPPGQGIRTF,TGTGCCAGCAGGACCCCGCCGGGACAGGGGATTCGTACCTTC
TRBJ1-5,few,TRBV2,.,CASSEQGLSNQPQHF,TGTGCCAGCAGTGAACAGGGCCTGAGCAATCAGCCCCAGCATTTT
TRBJ1-2,few,TRBV19,TRBD1,CASSTWGTADYGYTF,TGTGCCAGTAGCACGTGGGGGACAGCTGACTATGGCTACACCTTC
TRBJ2-2,few,TRBV5-1,TRBD1,CASSFYRGGELFF,TGCGCCAGCAGCTTTTACAGGGGCGGGGAGCTGTTTTTT
TRBJ2-1,few,TRBV4-1,TRBD2,CASSQGIEGGPYNEQFF,TGCGCCAGCAGCCAAGGTATTGAGGGAGGGCCCTACAATGAGCAGTTCTTC
TRBJ2-1,.,TRBV25-1,.,CASSEYTGVYNEQFF,TGTGCCAGCAGTGAATATACGGGGGTCTACAATGAGCAGTTCTTC
TRBJ2-3,.,TRBV28,TRBD2,CASSGSGRAYKTDTQYF,TGTGCCAGCAGTGGTAGCGGGAGGGCCTATAAGACGGATACGCAGTATTTT
TRBJ2-1,.,TRBV6-6,TRBD1,CASSYSTGGLDEQFF,TGTGCCAGCAGTTACTCGACAGGGGGCCTCGATGAGCAGTTCTTC
TRBJ1-3,.,TRBV7-3,TRBD1,CASSPTFHGQGISGNTIHF,TGTGCCAGCAGCCCCACCTTCCACGGACAGGGTATCTCTGGAAACACCATACATTTT
TRBJ1-3,.,TRBV4-3,.,CASSQGWGVSGNTIYF,TGCGCCAGCAGCCAAGGATGGGGGGTCTCTGGAAACACCATATATTTT
TRBJ1-2,.,TRBV18,TRBD1,CASSRQGANYGYPF,TGTGCCAGCTCACGACAGGGGGCGAACTATGGCTACCCCTTC
TRBJ2-2,.,TRBV30,.,CAWQTATGNTGELFF,TGTGCCTGGCAGACAGCTACAGGGAACACCGGGGAGCTGTTTTTT
TRBJ2-7,.,TRBV28,.,CASTLSSYEQYF,TGTGCCAGCACTCTCTCCAGTTACGAGCAGTACTTC
TRBJ1-1,.,TRBV7-9,.,CSSSLGRQEAFF,TGTTCCAGCAGCTTAGGGCGGCAGGAAGCTTTCTTT
TRBJ2-4,.,TRBV4-3,TRBD2,CASSHRGGVKNIQYF,TGCGCCAGCAGCCACCGGGGGGGAGTCAAAAACATTCAGTACTTC
TRBJ1-5,.,TRBV15,.,CATSRDRQGLDQPQHF,TGTGCCACCAGCAGAGACAGGCAGGGGTTGGATCAGCCCCAGCATTTT
TRBJ2-7,.,TRBV19,TRBD2,CASSIDGSGSSYEQYF,TGTGCCAGTAGTATAGATGGGAGCGGGAGCTCCTACGAGCAGTACTTC
TRBJ2-3,.,TRBV19,TRBD1,CASSRPGQGLSGDTQYF,TGTGCCAGTAGCCGACCGGGACAGGGACTATCAGGGGATACGCAGTATTTT
TRBJ1-2,.,TRBV11-2,TRBD1,CASSFGVQGDGYTF,TGTGCCAGCAGCTTCGGCGTCCAGGGGGATGGCTACACCTTC
TRBJ1-4,.,TRBV7-2,TRBD1,CASSTGQLDEKLFF,TGTGCCAGCAGCACGGGACAGTTGGATGAAAAACTGTTTTTT
TRBJ1-1,once,TRBV15,.,CATSSPKGGWGAFF,TGTGCCACCAGCAGCCCCAAAGGGGGTTGGGGAGCTTTCTTT
TRBJ2-1,.,TRBV5-1,TRBD1,CASSLRGGGYNEQFF,TGCGCCAGCAGCTTGAGAGGGGGCGGGTACAATGAGCAGTTCTTC
TRBJ2-7,once,TRBV9,.,CASSVGDPKEAFEQYF,TGTGCCAGCAGCGTAGGGGATCCGAAGGAGGCGTTCGAGCAGTACTTC
TRBJ2-1,.,TRBV28,.,CASSLSWTPQFF,TGTGCCAGCAGTTTATCGTGGACACCACAGTTCTTC
TRBJ1-1,once,TRBV9,TRBD1,CASSVEGQGFNTEAFF,TGTGCCAGCAGCGTAGAGGGACAGGGGTTTAACACTGAAGCTTTCTTT
TRBJ1-2,.,TRBV6-5,.,CASSYGGGSGGYTF,TGTGCCAGCAGTTACGGCGGCGGAAGTGGAGGCTACACCTTC
TRBJ2-1,.,TRBV7-9,TRBD2,CASSLAFSGRGNEQFF,TGTGCCAGCAGCTTAGCGTTTAGCGGGAGAGGCAATGAGCAGTTCTTC